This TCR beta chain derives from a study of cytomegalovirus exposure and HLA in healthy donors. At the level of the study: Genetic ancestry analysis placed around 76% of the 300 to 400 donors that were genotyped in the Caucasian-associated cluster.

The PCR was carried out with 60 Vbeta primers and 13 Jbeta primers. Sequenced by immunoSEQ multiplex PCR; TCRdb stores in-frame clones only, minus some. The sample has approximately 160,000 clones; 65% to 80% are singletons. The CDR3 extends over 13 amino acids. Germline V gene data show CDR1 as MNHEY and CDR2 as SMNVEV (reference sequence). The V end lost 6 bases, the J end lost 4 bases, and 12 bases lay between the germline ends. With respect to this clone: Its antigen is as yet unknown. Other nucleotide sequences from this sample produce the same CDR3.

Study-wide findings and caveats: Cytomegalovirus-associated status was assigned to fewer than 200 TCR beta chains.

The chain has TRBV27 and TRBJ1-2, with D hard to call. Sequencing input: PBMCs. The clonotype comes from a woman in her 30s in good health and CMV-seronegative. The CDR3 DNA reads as TGTGCCAGCAGCCTCGGGAGAGCCTATGGCTACACCTTC. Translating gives CASSLGRAYGYTF.